This TCR beta chain was captured by sequencing in a study of glioma-infiltrating T cells. Amplification of TCR alpha and beta CDR3 regions from RNA used iRepertoire nested multiplex PCR. Tissue mRNA or PBMC total RNA, about 90-450 ng, went into one-step reverse transcription and amplification. From the multiplex PCR reads, TCRdb called clonotypes with MiXCR, one entry per CDR3 protein. Counted here are approximately 190,000 distinct CDR3 sequences, 30% to 40% occurring once; the ten biggest clones make up around 20%. There are many counts of this clonotype. V lost 9 bases, J lost 0 bases, and 16 bases lay in between. Germline loops: CDR1 SGHNT, CDR2 YYREEE (reference sequence). The CDR3 extends over 15 amino acids.

The sample was glioma tissue, nonneoplastic brain tissue, or PBMCs (not recorded which). The chain links TRBV5-4 to TRBJ1-3; the D gene is possibly TRBD1 (6 bases). This clonotype originated in a human donor with low-grade glioma or glioblastoma, undergoing nonglioma brain surgery, or in good health (not recorded which). In nucleotides, the CDR3 is TGTGCCATGGAGGACAGATCCACCTCTGGAAACACCATATATTTT. Amino acid sequence: CAMEDRSTSGNTIYF.